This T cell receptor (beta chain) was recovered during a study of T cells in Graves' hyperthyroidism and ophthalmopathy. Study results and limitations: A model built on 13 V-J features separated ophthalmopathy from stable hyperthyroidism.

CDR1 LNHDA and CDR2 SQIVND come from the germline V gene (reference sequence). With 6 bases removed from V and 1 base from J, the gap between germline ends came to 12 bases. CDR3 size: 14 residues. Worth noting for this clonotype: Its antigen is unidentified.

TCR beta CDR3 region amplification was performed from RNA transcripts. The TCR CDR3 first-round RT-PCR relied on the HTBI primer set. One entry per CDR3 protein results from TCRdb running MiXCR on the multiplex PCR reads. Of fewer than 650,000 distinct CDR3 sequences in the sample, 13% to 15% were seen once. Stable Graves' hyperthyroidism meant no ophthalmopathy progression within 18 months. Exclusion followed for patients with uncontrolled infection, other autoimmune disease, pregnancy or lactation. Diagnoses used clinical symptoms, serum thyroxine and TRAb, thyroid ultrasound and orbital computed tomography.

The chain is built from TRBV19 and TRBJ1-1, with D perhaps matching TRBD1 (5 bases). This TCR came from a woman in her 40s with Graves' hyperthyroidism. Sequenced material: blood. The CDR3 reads CASRLTEENTEAFF. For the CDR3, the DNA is TGTGCCAGTAGACTGACAGAAGAGAACACTGAAGCTTTCTTT.